These 23 T cell receptor beta chains originate from one sample sequenced in a study of T cell responses to AZD1222 COVID-19 vaccine. The table came from immunoSEQ multiplex PCR; TCRdb's copy has only in-frame clones and leaves some out. Here the sample spans about 180,000 clones, 88% being singletons. The source material was peripheral blood, sampled 28 days after the second AZD1222 dose. Receptor source: an adult who received the AZD1222 COVID-19 vaccine.

This clone was counted once. The chain combines TRBV27 with TRBJ2-7, with D perhaps matching TRBD1 or TRBD2 (6 bases each). Trimming pared 3 bases from V and 6 bases from J, leaving 21 bases between. Germline V lookup: CDR1 MNHEY, CDR2 SMNVEV (reference sequence). The CDR3 has 16 residues. The CDR3 sequence: CASSLAGRGRILEQYF. CDR3 sequence (DNA): TGTGCCAGCAGTTTGGCGGGTAGGGGGAGGATACTCGAGCAGTACTTC.

The rearrangement joins TRBV24-1 to TRBJ2-3, with a possible D match to TRBD1 (6 bases). There are 14 residues in the CDR3. Germline V gives CDR1 KGHDR, CDR2 SFDVKD. The ends were cut back, 4 bases at V and 1 base at J, with 8 bases in the middle. The CDR3 region has the DNA TGTGCCACCAGTGAGGCAGGGGGCACAGATACGCAGTATTTT. This encodes CATSEAGGTDTQYF.

This chain links TRBV19 with TRBJ2-1; 8 bases map to TRBD2. This CDR3 comprises 14 residues. Germline V gives CDR1 LNHDA, CDR2 SQIVND (reference sequence). The ends lost 5 bases at V and 7 bases at J; junction bases unmatched: 7. The CDR3 coding sequence is TGTGCCAGTAGTTTAGCGGGATATAGGAATGAGCAGTTCTTC. It encodes CASSLAGYRNEQFF.

The chain recombines TRBV28 with TRBJ2-6, with 7 positions matching TRBD1. CDR1 and CDR2 (germline): MDHEN, SYDVKM. The length of the CDR3 is 23 residues. Unmatched junction bases numbered 23, after V lost 3 bases and J lost 0 bases. CDR3 in amino acids: CASSFRKLRQGIILGSGANVLTF. The CDR3 DNA reads as TGTGCCAGCAGTTTTCGGAAACTCAGACAGGGTATTATCCTTGGCTCTGGGGCCAACGTCCTGACTTTC.

Only a few counts were recorded for this clone. The CDR3 protein is CASSLEQPLGHPEAFF. CDR3 DNA sequence: TGTGCCAGCAGCTTAGAACAGCCTCTGGGACACCCTGAAGCTTTCTTT. The J gene is TRBJ1-1, the V gene TRBV7-9; a possible D gene is TRBD1 (6 bases). The ends were cut back, 1 base at V and 6 bases at J, with 18 bases in the middle. The CDR3 loop spans 16 amino acids. Germline values: CDR1 SEHNR, CDR2 FQNEAQ (reference sequence).

The chain employs TRBV5-4 and TRBJ2-7; TRBD2 agrees at 10 bases. CDR3 length: 14 residues. CDR1 is SGHNT, CDR2 YYREEE, per germline (reference sequence). Trimming took 4 bases from V and 5 from J; bases not matched to a gene: 6. CDR3 nucleotides: TGTGCCAGCAGCCGGGGGCTAGCGGGAGACGAGCAGTACTTC. The encoded protein is CASSRGLAGDEQYF.

This clone was observed a handful of times. The chain recombines TRBV5-5 with TRBJ1-2, with 9 nucleotides matching TRBD1. With 4 bases clipped from V and 6 bases from J, the junction kept 19 bases outside the gene matches. Germline values: CDR1 SGHKS, CDR2 YYEKEE (reference sequence). This CDR3 has 18 amino acids. This CDR3 reads CASSIAPVYRDREDGYTF. The CDR3 DNA sequence: TGTGCCAGCAGCATTGCTCCCGTTTACCGGGACAGGGAGGATGGCTACACCTTC.

CDR3 sequence (DNA): TGTGCCCAATTTAAAGAGGGTGGCTATGGCTACACCTTC. It is translated as CAQFKEGGYGYTF. V gene TRBV30 combines with J gene TRBJ1-2; D gene unclear. CDR3 length: 13 residues. Trimming removed 8 bases from V and 4 bases from J, with 17 bases in between. Germline V gene sequence: CDR1 GTSNPN, CDR2 SVGIG (reference sequence).

The rearrangement links TRBV7-9 to TRBJ1-4; TRBD1 might be the D (5 bases). The CDR3 has 14 amino acids. Per germline, CDR1 SEHNR and CDR2 FQNEAQ (reference sequence). The V end was cut by 0 bases, the J end by 7 bases, with 9 bases between. CDR3 nucleotides: TGTGCCAGCAGCTTAGCGGGGGAGGTTGAAAAACTGTTTTTT. This encodes CASSLAGEVEKLFF.

This chain connects TRBV7-2 to TRBJ1-2; possible D gene TRBD1, 6 bases. CDR1 and CDR2 from the germline V gene are SGHTA and FQGNSA. The length of the CDR3 is 14 residues. The V end lost 1 base, the J end lost 8 bases, and 14 bases lay between the germline ends. CDR3 DNA: TGTGCCAGCAGCTTAGGGACAGCGGCTAGGGGCTACACCTTC. Protein sequence: CASSLGTAARGYTF.

The chain couples TRBV18 to TRBJ2-7; D is unclear. V was clipped by 3 bases and J by 0 bases, with 15 bases between them. This CDR3 region has 16 residues. CDR1 is KGHSH and CDR2 is LQKENI in the germline V gene. The CDR3 DNA reads as TGTGCCAGCTCACCCGATGCGCCAGGCCTCTCCTACGAGCAGTACTTC. This gives the protein CASSPDAPGLSYEQYF. Variable domain in full (rest from reference TRBV18 and TRBJ2-7): NAGVMQNPRHLVRRRGQEARLRCSPMKGHSHVYWYRQLPEEGLKFMVYLQKENIIDESGMPKERFSAEFPKEGPSILRIQQVVRGDSAAYFCASSPDAPGLSYEQYFGPGTRLTVT.

The chain combines TRBV24-1 with TRBJ2-5; D gene ambiguous. V was clipped by 2 bases and J by 7 bases, with 22 bases between them. The CDR3 spans 17 residues. Germline V gene lookup returns CDR1 KGHDR and CDR2 SFDVKD. The CDR3 here is CATSDSVGRSEEWTQYF. CDR3 DNA: TGTGCCACCAGTGATTCTGTAGGGCGGAGTGAAGAGTGGACCCAGTACTTC.

This clone was observed a single time. The chain carries TRBV5-4 and TRBJ1-3; D not resolved. CDR3 size: 14 residues. The V gene's germline CDR1 is SGHNT and CDR2 YYREEE (reference sequence). Trimming removed 4 bases from V and 2 bases from J, with 10 bases in between. CDR3 in amino acids: CASSPQAAGNTIYF. The DNA for the CDR3 is TGTGCCAGCAGCCCCCAGGCCGCTGGAAACACCATATATTTT. Variable domain in full (rest from reference TRBV5-4 and TRBJ1-3): ETGVTQSPTHLIKTRGQQVTLRCSSQSGHNTVSWYQQALGQGPQFIFQYYREEENGRGNFPPRFSGLQFPNYSSELNVNALELDDSALYLCASSPQAAGNTIYFGEGSWLTVV.

V and J are TRBV5-4 and TRBJ1-3; tentative D call: TRBD1 (6 bases). Germline V gene lookup returns CDR1 SGHNT and CDR2 YYREEE (reference sequence). V dropped 4 bases and J dropped 1 base, with 9 bases sitting between them. The CDR3 is made up of 14 amino acids. The CDR3 sequence is CASSVGTSGNTIYF. The CDR3 region has the DNA TGTGCCAGCAGCGTCGGGACATCTGGAAACACCATATATTTT.

CDR3 region: CASSFRQGGSSEQYF. The CDR3 DNA is TGTGCCAGCAGCTTCCGACAGGGGGGTTCGAGCGAGCAGTACTTC. This rearrangement joins TRBV7-2 to TRBJ2-7; the match to TRBD1 covers 9 bases. The CDR3 has 15 residues. Germline V lookup: CDR1 SGHTA, CDR2 FQGNSA. V lost 3 bases to trimming and J lost 6 bases; unmatched junction nucleotides: 9. The full variable domain, rest sourced from reference TRBV7-2 and TRBJ2-7, is GAGVSQSPSNKVTEKGKDVELRCDPISGHTALYWYRQSLGQGLEFLIYFQGNSAPDKSGLPSDRFSAERTGGSVSTLTIQRTQQEDSAVYLCASSFRQGGSSEQYFGPGTRLTVT.

CDR3: CATMGQTNTGELFF. The CDR3 nucleotides are TGTGCCACCATGGGACAGACGAACACCGGGGAGCTGTTTTTT. This sequence joins TRBV19 and TRBJ2-2, with 7 bases lining up with TRBD1. CDR3 size: 14 residues. J lost 0 bases, V lost 10 bases, and 5 bases had no gene match. Germline V gives CDR1 LNHDA, CDR2 SQIVND (reference sequence).

V usage is TRBV10-3 and J usage is TRBJ2-7, with 11 bases lining up with TRBD1. V lost 9 bases, J lost 2 bases, and 3 bases stayed unmatched. CDR3 length: 13 amino acids. The germline gives CDR1 ENHRY, CDR2 SYGVKD. CDR3 sequence (DNA): TGTGCCATGGGGGGACAGGGGGCCTACGAGCAGTACTTC. Translation gives CAMGGQGAYEQYF.

This chain uses TRBV3-1 (or the pseudogene TRBV3-2) with TRBJ1-4, with a possible D match to TRBD1 (5 bases). The length of the CDR3 is 14 residues. Germline loops: CDR1 LGHDT, CDR2 YNNKEL (reference sequence). V gave up 0 bases and J gave up 8 bases, with 10 bases separating them. This CDR3 reads CASSQDRGQEKLFF. CDR3 DNA sequence: TGTGCCAGCAGCCAAGATCGAGGACAAGAAAAACTGTTTTTT.

The chain combines TRBV13 with TRBJ1-1, with 9 bases fitting TRBD1. Germline V gene lookup returns CDR1 PRHDT and CDR2 FYEKMQ (reference sequence). V was clipped by 4 bases and J by 5 bases; unmatched bases: 5. This CDR3 spans 14 amino acids. The CDR3 loop reads CASSSGQGRTEAFF. The DNA for the CDR3 is TGTGCCAGCAGCTCCGGACAGGGGAGGACTGAAGCTTTCTTT. The full variable domain, its missing parts supplied by reference TRBV13 and TRBJ1-1, is AAGVIQSPRHLIKEKRETATLKCYPIPRHDTVYWYQQGPGQDPQFLISFYEKMQSDKGSIPDRFSAQQFSDYHSELNMSSLELGDSALYFCASSSGQGRTEAFFGQGTRLTVV.

This clone has just a few counts. This sequence joins TRBV5-1 and TRBJ2-7; the match to TRBD2 covers 8 bases. This CDR3 contains 15 residues. The V segment lost 0 bases and the J segment 5 bases; nucleotides outside the gene matches: 7. Germline V lookup: CDR1 SGHRS, CDR2 YFSETQ. CDR3 DNA: TGCGCCAGCAGCTTGGTAGGAGCGGGAGAAAACGAGCAGTACTTC. Translating gives CASSLVGAGENEQYF.

The V call is TRBV7-2, the J call TRBJ2-4; 10 nucleotides agree with TRBD2. After removal of 4 bases from V and 5 bases from J, the junction contained 2 bases not matched to a gene. The germline V gene has CDR1 SGHTA and CDR2 FQGNSA. CDR3 length: 14 residues. CDR3 loop: CASSSGLAQNIQYF. The CDR3 nucleotides read TGTGCCAGCAGCTCGGGACTAGCGCAAAACATTCAGTACTTC.

The chain links TRBV5-4 to TRBJ1-1; D not resolved. Germline V CDR1 and CDR2: SGHNT, YYREEE (reference sequence). Trimming removed 3 bases at V and 5 bases at J, with 11 bases between. The CDR3 runs to 13 residues. CDR3 sequence: CASSSGRETEAFF. CDR3 nucleotide sequence: TGTGCCAGCAGCTCCGGGCGCGAGACTGAAGCTTTCTTT.

This chain connects TRBV27 to TRBJ2-3; 11 bases agree with TRBD2. With 8 bases clipped from V and 2 bases from J, the junction kept 3 bases outside the gene matches. The germline gives CDR1 MNHEY, CDR2 SMNVEV (reference sequence). The CDR3 sequence is 14 residues long. This chain's CDR3 is CASRLAGHTDTQYF. For the CDR3, the DNA is TGTGCCAGCCGACTAGCGGGACACACAGATACGCAGTATTTT.